Each of the 30 T cell receptor beta chains below was sequenced from the same sample in a study of T cell clusters in autoimmune cytopenias. Each sample's input was about 250 ng genomic DNA, 38,000 or so genome equivalents. One tube held mixed TRB-A and TRB-B primer pools for touch-down PCR. Each CDR3 protein gets one entry in TCRdb, which reprocessed the multiplex PCR reads and gives no DNA. Its listing shows 9,500 to 15,000 distinct CDR3 sequences. These data were also reused for a study on T cell repertoires in aging, cancer and after chemotherapy.

Sequenced input: peripheral blood. The source of these receptors is a human donor in good health.

The V and J genes are TRBV6-4 and TRBJ1-1; as DNA is missing, the TRBD1 call by TCRdb cannot be tested. Germline V gene data show CDR1 as MRHNA and CDR2 as SNTAGT. This CDR3 is built from 14 residues. The CDR3 sequence: CASSDTDRGTEAFF.

The chain is built from TRBV6-4 and TRBJ2-1; TCRdb selects TRBD2, and the lack of DNA leaves this call unchecked. This CDR3 is 15 amino acids long. CDR1 is MRHNA, CDR2 SNTAGT, per germline. The CDR3 sequence is CASSGGTSGYNEQFF.

The chain joins TRBV27 to TRBJ1-6. The CDR3 totals 13 residues. CDR1 is MNHEY, CDR2 SMNVEV, per germline (reference sequence). CDR3 sequence reads: CASRRGYNSPLHF.

V is TRBV27 and J is TRBJ1-6. This CDR3 spans 15 amino acids. Germline values: CDR1 MNHEY, CDR2 SMNVEV (reference sequence). CDR3 in amino acids: CASSLSEAGRSPLHF.

The chain combines TRBV6-5 with TRBJ1-2; as DNA is missing, the TRBD1 call by TCRdb cannot be tested. Looked up from germline, CDR1 is MNHEY and CDR2 is SVGAGI. The CDR3 is made up of 14 amino acids. CDR3 amino acids: CASRPWDRANGYTF.

The gene calls are TRBV10-3 and TRBJ1-6. The CDR3 is made up of 12 amino acids. Germline-derived CDR1 and CDR2 are ENHRY and SYGVKD. The CDR3 loop reads CAIRDSNSPLHF.

The chain is built from TRBV6-5 and TRBJ2-7. Germline CDR1 and CDR2: MNHEY and SVGAGI. The CDR3 covers 13 residues. CDR3 residues: CASSPRQLYEQYF.

V gene TRBV5-1 combines with J gene TRBJ1-1; the TRBD1 assignment by TCRdb is unverifiable without DNA. Germline CDR1 SGHRS, CDR2 YFSETQ. The CDR3 length is 14 residues. This CDR3 is CASSPFREGTEAFF.

The chain employs TRBV6-2 or TRBV6-3 and TRBJ1-5; TCRdb names TRBD1, which stays unverified in the absence of DNA. The CDR3 spans 19 residues. Germline lookup yields CDR1 MNHEY and CDR2 SVGEGT. This CDR3 reads CASTVWWKTARYSNQPQHF.

Considering frequency, this clonotype is medium-sized. This chain uses TRBV12-3 or TRBV12-4 with TRBJ1-2; TCRdb outputs TRBD1, but without DNA this stays unchecked. The CDR3 consists of 12 residues. The CDR3 loop reads CASRWTGSGYTF.

This chain uses TRBV5-6 with TRBJ1-6; there is no DNA to check the TCRdb D call of TRBD1. The CDR3 consists of 14 residues. CDR1 is SGHDT and CDR2 is YYEEEE in the germline V gene. The CDR3 region is CASSSGTQRSPLHF.

The J gene is TRBJ1-5, the V gene TRBV20-1; TCRdb reports TRBD1, a call that lacks DNA to check it against. Germline CDR1 is DFQATT and CDR2 is SNEGSKA (reference sequence). The CDR3 is 13 residues long. The CDR3 spells CSARGENNQPQHF.

V gene TRBV6-5 combines with J gene TRBJ1-5; TCRdb calls TRBD1, which cannot be checked without DNA. The CDR3 is 15 amino acids. Per the germline V gene, CDR1 is MNHEY and CDR2 is SVGAGI. This chain's CDR3 is CASRPDRGLNQPQHF.

The chain couples TRBV15 to TRBJ2-7; the TRBD1 assignment by TCRdb is unverifiable without DNA. Germline CDR1 and CDR2: LNHNV and YYDKDF (reference sequence). The CDR3 covers 16 residues. CDR3 protein: CATSRDPGTGTYEQYF.

This clonotype is labeled medium-sized based on frequency. This chain links TRBV20-1 with TRBJ1-1. CDR1 is DFQATT, CDR2 SNEGSKA, per germline (reference sequence). The CDR3 is 13 amino acids. The CDR3 reads CSARRVMNTEAFF.

The J gene is TRBJ2-2, the V gene TRBV24-1; with no DNA, the TCRdb D assignment of TRBD1 cannot be verified. The CDR3 totals 16 residues. Germline V gene data show CDR1 as KGHDR and CDR2 as SFDVKD. This CDR3 reads CATSDFGTVNTGELFF.

This clonotype is medium-sized by frequency. The rearrangement uses TRBV19 and TRBJ2-7; the TCRdb D gene call, TRBD1, has no DNA to confirm it. This CDR3 has 14 residues. Germline V CDR1 and CDR2: LNHDA, SQIVND (reference sequence). The CDR3: CASSMRTEFYEQYF.

This clonotype is labeled medium-sized based on frequency. The chain is built from TRBV7-2 and TRBJ2-7; the TRBD1 assignment by TCRdb is unverifiable without DNA. In germline, CDR1 is SGHTA, CDR2 FQGNSA. This CDR3 spans 13 amino acids. CDR3 sequence reads: CASSSDRNWEQYF.

This chain links TRBV5-1 with TRBJ2-5; TCRdb calls TRBD1, which cannot be checked without DNA. CDR1 is SGHRS, CDR2 YFSETQ, per germline. The CDR3 covers 17 residues. The CDR3 loop is CASSLASRRGSQETQYF.

CDR3 loop: CASRTRGGTEAFF. The chain is built from TRBV27 and TRBJ1-1; no DNA is available, so the TRBD1 call from TCRdb remains unchecked. Germline V lookup: CDR1 MNHEY, CDR2 SMNVEV (reference sequence). The CDR3 is made up of 13 amino acids.

The chain links TRBV7-9 to TRBJ1-4. Germline V gene lookup returns CDR1 SEHNR and CDR2 FQNEAQ (reference sequence). The CDR3 totals 14 residues. CDR3 sequence reads: CASSLRTLDEKLFF.

The chain carries TRBV18 and TRBJ1-1. This CDR3 contains 15 residues. Germline V gives CDR1 KGHSH, CDR2 LQKENI. This CDR3 reads CASSPNGEFRTEAFF.

The chain links TRBV20-1 to TRBJ1-2; TCRdb's D call, TRBD1, is unchecked because there is no DNA. The CDR3 runs to 14 residues. CDR1 is DFQATT and CDR2 is SNEGSKA in the germline V gene (reference sequence). This CDR3 is CSARDQDRGYGYTF.

This clonotype is called medium-sized based on its frequency. This chain joins TRBV6-5 and TRBJ2-5; the D call from TCRdb, TRBD1, cannot be confirmed without DNA. The germline V gene encodes CDR1 MNHEY and CDR2 SVGAGI. The CDR3 has 15 residues. This chain's CDR3 is CASSSRDRYQETQYF.

This chain uses TRBV12-3 or TRBV12-4 with TRBJ2-1. The CDR3 runs 16 residues. CDR3: CASSFSGGSYYNEQFF.

Considering frequency, this clonotype is medium-sized. This chain connects TRBV29-1 to TRBJ2-2. This CDR3 is 15 amino acids long. Germline V gene lookup returns CDR1 SQVTM and CDR2 ANQGSEA. The CDR3 loop reads CSVVPERANTGELFF.

This chain links TRBV6-6 with TRBJ1-2. Germline CDR1 MNHNY, CDR2 SVGAGI (reference sequence). The CDR3 covers 12 residues. The CDR3 protein is CASRGSRYGYTF.

This rearrangement joins TRBV13 to TRBJ1-1; the TCRdb call, TRBD1, lacks DNA for checking. This CDR3 is built from 14 residues. CDR1 is PRHDT, CDR2 FYEKMQ, per germline (reference sequence). The CDR3 reads CASRPGTANTEAFF. The full variable domain, with the rest looked up from reference TRBV13 and TRBJ1-1, is AAGVIQSPRHLIKEKRETATLKCYPIPRHDTVYWYQQGPGQDPQFLISFYEKMQSDKGSIPDRFSAQQFSDYHSELNMSSLELGDSALYFCASRPGTANTEAFFGQGTRLTVV.

This rearrangement joins TRBV28 to TRBJ2-7; the D gene TCRdb calls, TRBD2, cannot be checked with no DNA. CDR3 length: 17 amino acids. CDR1 is MDHEN, CDR2 SYDVKM, per germline. The CDR3 spells CASSSGPTELAGYEQYF.

Frequency places this clonotype as medium-sized. The J gene is TRBJ1-1, the V gene TRBV20-1. Germline CDR1 reads DFQATT; CDR2 reads SNEGSKA (reference sequence). The CDR3 sequence is 13 residues long. The CDR3 is CSASTKGNTEAFF.